This T cell receptor beta chain is from a study of cytotoxic CD8 clonotypes in ibrutinib-treated CLL. Study-wide background: Recorded responses included approximately 25 partial and 2 complete; following median around 68 months, approximately 14 stayed remitted and around twelve progressed.

Study-wide findings and caveats: Against age-matched healthy donors, baseline clonality ran higher and tracked circulating CD8+ T-cell counts. Treatment saw public clonotypes, which were uncommon, either contract or stay stable.

Target depth was 1 in 200,000 to 1 in 1 million T cells, about 10x per clonotype. The assay was immunoSEQ multiplex PCR, and TCRdb's table has in-frame clones only and misses some. The table records 150,000 to 200,000 clones, around nine tenths of them present only once. Germline lookup yields CDR1 SGHNT and CDR2 YYREEE (reference sequence). Trimming pared 2 bases from V and 9 bases from J, leaving 14 bases between. CDR3 length equals 13 residues. With regard to this clone: Antigen specificity is unknown.

The sequence was collected from a human donor with chronic lymphocytic leukemia. This material consisted of PBMCs, taken at disease progression, from a patient treated with ibrutinib. V is TRBV5-4 and J is TRBJ1-1; perhaps TRBD1 as D (6 bases). This chain's CDR3 is CASSFWTAEKAFF. The CDR3 DNA reads as TGTGCCAGCAGCTTCTGGACAGCGGAAAAAGCTTTCTTT.